This TCR beta chain was profiled in a study of blood T cell repertoires in COVID-19. The data were produced by immunoSEQ multiplex PCR, yet TCRdb's version contains in-frame clones alone and is incomplete. The top ten clones hold about 9.4% of a sample with 55,000 to 65,000 clones, about 85% of them seen once. Trimming left V 4 bases short and J 5 bases short, with 11 bases between. There are 12 residues in the CDR3. Germline V lookup: CDR1 SQVTM, CDR2 ANQGSEA. The receptor was derived from a human donor with acute or convalescent COVID-19. The donor label of this sample is uncertain. The sample taken for sequencing was peripheral blood. The rearrangement uses TRBV29-1 and TRBJ1-2; TRBD1 might be the D (6 bases). The CDR3 DNA is TGCAGCGTTGCCACAGGGTTATATGGCTACACCTTC. It translates to CSVATGLYGYTF.